What follows are 10 T cell receptor beta chains derived from one specimen sequenced in a study of blood T cell repertoires in COVID-19. TCRdb keeps only in-frame clones here, not all; method: immunoSEQ multiplex PCR. In the table there are some 360,000 clones, roughly 89% of which are singletons. Sequencing input: peripheral blood. The receptors were gathered from an older woman with COVID-19, enrolled during active disease.

The chain couples TRBV7-9 to TRBJ1-1; 8 positions match TRBD1. Trimming took 1 base from V and 0 from J; bases not matched to a gene: 4. The CDR3 length is 16 residues. Germline values: CDR1 SEHNR, CDR2 FQNEAQ (reference sequence). CDR3 bases: TGTGCCAGCAGCTTAGGACAGGGGCGCATGAACACTGAAGCTTTCTTT. Protein sequence: CASSLGQGRMNTEAFF.

V gene TRBV7-6 combines with J gene TRBJ1-2; TRBD1 matches at 7 bases. The V segment lost 5 bases and the J segment 8 bases; nucleotides outside the gene matches: 5. There are 12 residues in the CDR3. CDR1 SGHVS and CDR2 FNYEAQ come from the germline V gene. The CDR3 is CASSNRGEGYTF. The CDR3 DNA reads as TGTGCCAGCAGCAACAGGGGTGAGGGCTACACCTTC.

The genes are TRBV6-5 and TRBJ1-4; no definite D call. The CDR3 extends over 13 amino acids. CDR1 and CDR2 from the germline V gene are MNHEY and SVGAGI. V lost 6 bases and J 7 bases, leaving 12 bases between the germline ends. The CDR3 DNA reads TGTGCCAGCAGCAACTTCGAGGGTGAAAAACTGTTTTTT. Amino acids: CASSNFEGEKLFF.

This sequence joins TRBV19 and TRBJ2-5; 7 nucleotides match TRBD2. J lost 5 bases, V lost 9 bases, and 9 bases had no gene match. The CDR3 runs to 13 residues. CDR1 and CDR2 (germline): LNHDA, SQIVND (reference sequence). The CDR3 DNA is TGTGCCAGCGGATGGGCGGGGGTGGAGACCCAGTACTTC. It is translated as CASGWAGVETQYF.

The chain joins TRBV13 to TRBJ2-4; D possibly corresponds to TRBD1 (5 bases). The CDR3 contains 18 residues. CDR1 is PRHDT, CDR2 FYEKMQ, per germline (reference sequence). The germline V and J ends were trimmed by 1 base and 0 bases, with 16 bases remaining between them. The CDR3 here is CASSLVPGRTLAKNIQYF. CDR3 in DNA: TGTGCCAGCAGCTTAGTGCCAGGGCGAACTCTAGCCAAAAACATTCAGTACTTC.

The chain uses TRBV5-6 and TRBJ1-6; 8 bases fit TRBD1. The V gene end was trimmed by 3 bases and the J gene end by 0 bases; junction bases not matched to a gene: 2. The CDR3 has 16 amino acids. The germline V gene has CDR1 SGHDT and CDR2 YYEEEE. The CDR3 reads CASSYTGGSYNSPLHF. The CDR3 DNA reads as TGTGCCAGCAGCTATACAGGGGGCTCCTATAATTCACCCCTCCACTTT.

V and J are TRBV19 and TRBJ1-5; D perhaps matches TRBD1 (6 bases). The ends were cut back, 7 bases at V and 2 bases at J, with 27 bases in the middle. The CDR3 consists of 19 residues. In germline, CDR1 is LNHDA, CDR2 SQIVND (reference sequence). The chain's CDR3 is CASTEWHQTGAFRNQPQHF. CDR3 in DNA: TGTGCCAGTACCGAATGGCATCAGACAGGAGCTTTTCGCAATCAGCCCCAGCATTTT. The full variable domain, rest sourced from reference TRBV19 and TRBJ1-5, is DGGITQSPKYLFRKEGQNVTLSCEQNLNHDAMYWYRQDPGQGLRLIYYSQIVNDFQKGDIAEGYSVSREKKESFPLTVTSAQKNPTAFYLCASTEWHQTGAFRNQPQHFGDGTRLSIL.

The chain has TRBV6-5 and TRBJ1-2, with a tentative D call TRBD1 (5 bases). CDR3 length equals 15 residues. V lost 0 bases, J lost 7 bases, and 15 bases lay in between. CDR1 is MNHEY, CDR2 SVGAGI, per germline. The CDR3 DNA reads as TGTGCCAGCAGTTACTCGATTTCGCAGGGTGGTGGCTACACCTTC. Translating gives CASSYSISQGGGYTF.

The V and J genes are TRBV7-2 and TRBJ2-4; weak D call: TRBD2 (6 bases). The CDR3 is made up of 15 amino acids. Germline V CDR1 and CDR2: SGHTA, FQGNSA. Trimming took off 5 bases at V and 0 bases at J, with 11 bases between the two ends. This chain's CDR3 is CASSPPGVAKNIQYF. Here the CDR3 DNA reads TGTGCCAGCAGCCCCCCGGGGGTAGCCAAAAACATTCAGTACTTC.

The chain joins TRBV4-1 to TRBJ1-5; D remains unclear. The CDR3 has 15 residues. Trimming removed 0 bases from V and 2 bases from J, with 8 bases in between. The V gene's germline CDR1 is MGHRA and CDR2 YSYEKL. Here the CDR3 reads CASSQETRRNQPQHF. CDR3 nucleotide sequence: TGCGCCAGCAGCCAAGAGACTAGGCGCAATCAGCCCCAGCATTTT.